The rows below give T cell receptor beta chains drawn from one sample of a study of blood T cell repertoires in COVID-19. TCRdb's copy holds only in-frame clones and misses some; the assay was immunoSEQ multiplex PCR. The table lists around 300,000 clones, roughly nine tenths of them singletons. Sequenced material: PBMCs or T cells enriched from blood (not recorded which). The source of these receptors is a woman in her late teens or twenties who had recovered from COVID-19. CDR3s include the opening cysteine and the closing phenylalanine or tryptophan. A D gene is named only where the DNA matches it firmly. Clone size appears in some rows only: once, few, many, or a class for an expanded clone.

v_gene: TRBV18
d_gene: NA
j_gene: TRBJ2-3
abundance: NA
CDR3nt: TGTGCCAGCTCACCATCGAGAGATACGCAGTATTTT
CDR3aa: CASSPSRDTQYF

v_gene: TRBV11-2
d_gene: TRBD1
j_gene: TRBJ1-4
abundance: NA
CDR3nt: TGTGCCAGCAGCGTCCGGGACAGGACTAATGAAAAACTGTTTTTT
CDR3aa: CASSVRDRTNEKLFF

v_gene: TRBV7-9
d_gene: TRBD2
j_gene: TRBJ2-5
abundance: NA
CDR3nt: TGTGCCAGCAGCGTCCTCCGGGACTACTTCCAAGAGACCCAGTACTTC
CDR3aa: CASSVLRDYFQETQYF

v_gene: TRBV7-2
d_gene: TRBD2
j_gene: TRBJ2-7
abundance: NA
CDR3nt: TGTGCCAGCAGCTCCGAAGCGGGAGGCTCCTACGAGCAGTACTTC
CDR3aa: CASSSEAGGSYEQYF

v_gene: TRBV27
d_gene: TRBD2
j_gene: TRBJ2-7
abundance: few
CDR3nt: TGTGCCAGCAGTGGGATTAGCGGGAGAGACGCGTACGAGCAGTACTTC
CDR3aa: CASSGISGRDAYEQYF

v_gene: TRBV25-1
d_gene: NA
j_gene: TRBJ1-6
abundance: NA
CDR3nt: TGTGCCAGCAGTGAATTCAGGGGAAAGAATTCACCCCTCCACTTT
CDR3aa: CASSEFRGKNSPLHF

v_gene: TRBV15
d_gene: TRBD2
j_gene: TRBJ2-5
abundance: NA
CDR3nt: TGTGCCACCAGCAGATACCCCTGGGGCGGGGGGACCGTCGAGACCCAGTACTTC
CDR3aa: CATSRYPWGGGTVETQYF

v_gene: TRBV29-1
d_gene: TRBD2
j_gene: TRBJ2-7
abundance: NA
CDR3nt: TGCAGCGGGATGGGACTAGTAGACTACGAGCAGTACTTC
CDR3aa: CSGMGLVDYEQYF

v_gene: TRBV7-2
d_gene: NA
j_gene: TRBJ2-7
abundance: once
CDR3nt: TGTGCCAGCAGCTTAGCCCCTCGCTACGAGCAGTACTTC
CDR3aa: CASSLAPRYEQYF

v_gene: TRBV5-1
d_gene: TRBD2
j_gene: TRBJ2-2
abundance: NA
CDR3nt: TGCGCCAGCAGCTTGAGGCTAGCGGGAGACTCCGGGGAGCTGTTTTTT
CDR3aa: CASSLRLAGDSGELFF

v_gene: TRBV9
d_gene: NA
j_gene: TRBJ1-3
abundance: NA
CDR3nt: TGTGCCAGCAGCGTAGCACCCATGGGGAGCTCTGGAAACACCATATATTTT
CDR3aa: CASSVAPMGSSGNTIYF

v_gene: TRBV6-5
d_gene: TRBD2
j_gene: TRBJ2-3
abundance: NA
CDR3nt: TGTGCCAGCAGCAAATGGGAGGGGTGGACAGATACGCAGTATTTT
CDR3aa: CASSKWEGWTDTQYF

v_gene: TRBV24-1
d_gene: NA
j_gene: TRBJ1-5
abundance: NA
CDR3nt: TGTGCCACCCACGGGGGAGGCAATCAGCCCCAGCATTTT
CDR3aa: CATHGGGNQPQHF

v_gene: TRBV11-3
d_gene: TRBD2
j_gene: TRBJ2-7
abundance: NA
CDR3nt: TGTGCCAGCAGCTTAGGGGCGGGAGTCTCCTACGAGCAGTACTTC
CDR3aa: CASSLGAGVSYEQYF

v_gene: TRBV2
d_gene: NA
j_gene: TRBJ2-7
abundance: NA
CDR3nt: TGTGCCAGCAATGCGCGTGGCTACGAGCAGTACTTC
CDR3aa: CASNARGYEQYF

v_gene: TRBV15
d_gene: TRBD2
j_gene: TRBJ2-7
abundance: NA
CDR3nt: TGTGCCACCAGCACCCAAGCGGGAGCCTCCTACGAGCAGTACTTC
CDR3aa: CATSTQAGASYEQYF

v_gene: TRBV11-2
d_gene: NA
j_gene: TRBJ1-3
abundance: once
CDR3nt: TGTGCCAGCAGCTTAGATTTCGGCAGGAATTACGGAAACACCATATATTTT
CDR3aa: CASSLDFGRNYGNTIYF

v_gene: TRBV27
d_gene: NA
j_gene: TRBJ1-1
abundance: NA
CDR3nt: TGTGCCAGCAGTATCGGAGGGCTGAACACTGAAGCTTTCTTT
CDR3aa: CASSIGGLNTEAFF

v_gene: TRBV7-9
d_gene: TRBD1
j_gene: TRBJ1-5
abundance: NA
CDR3nt: TGTGCCAGCAGCTTAGGGGCAGGGGGAAGCAATCAGCCCCAGCATTTT
CDR3aa: CASSLGAGGSNQPQHF

v_gene: TRBV4-1
d_gene: TRBD1
j_gene: TRBJ2-5
abundance: NA
CDR3nt: TGCGCCAGCAGCCAAGTAGGGGGCAAGTACCAAGAGACCCAGTACTTC
CDR3aa: CASSQVGGKYQETQYF

v_gene: TRBV19
d_gene: NA
j_gene: TRBJ1-6
abundance: NA
CDR3nt: TGTGCCAGTAGTATCTCTTGGGACAAAACACCCCTCCACTTT
CDR3aa: CASSISWDKTPLHF

v_gene: TRBV5-5
d_gene: TRBD1
j_gene: TRBJ1-2
abundance: NA
CDR3nt: TGTGCCAGCAGCCTTCTTGTTGAGACAGGGAAATCTGGCTACACCTTC
CDR3aa: CASSLLVETGKSGYTF

v_gene: TRBV19
d_gene: TRBD1
j_gene: TRBJ2-1
abundance: NA
CDR3nt: TGTGCCAGTAGTATAGAGAGAGGGGGCAATTTCTACAATGAGCAGTTCTTC
CDR3aa: CASSIERGGNFYNEQFF

v_gene: TRBV7-2
d_gene: NA
j_gene: TRBJ2-7
abundance: NA
CDR3nt: TGTGCCAGCAGCTTCGGCGGGCCCCCCTACGAGCAGTACTTC
CDR3aa: CASSFGGPPYEQYF

v_gene: TRBV4-3
d_gene: NA
j_gene: TRBJ2-7
abundance: NA
CDR3nt: TGCGCCAGCAGCCGGGGGGTCCTCACGGGCTACGAGCAGTACTTC
CDR3aa: CASSRGVLTGYEQYF

v_gene: TRBV4-1
d_gene: NA
j_gene: TRBJ1-4
abundance: few
CDR3nt: TGCGCCAGCAGCCAAGATCGGCCAGGGCTTGAAAAACTGTTTTTT
CDR3aa: CASSQDRPGLEKLFF

v_gene: TRBV28
d_gene: TRBD2
j_gene: TRBJ2-2
abundance: NA
CDR3nt: TGTGCCAGCGGAGAACTTTTAGCGGGAGGGCGGGGGGAGCTGTTTTTT
CDR3aa: CASGELLAGGRGELFF

v_gene: TRBV27
d_gene: NA
j_gene: TRBJ1-2
abundance: once
CDR3nt: TGTGCCAGCAGTCTGATCGGCAGGGGAAACTATGGCTACACCTTC
CDR3aa: CASSLIGRGNYGYTF

v_gene: TRBV11-2
d_gene: TRBD2
j_gene: TRBJ2-1
abundance: NA
CDR3nt: TGTGCCAGCAGCTTAAATCGGGCTAGCGGGAGTTACAATGAGCAGTTCTTC
CDR3aa: CASSLNRASGSYNEQFF

v_gene: TRBV19
d_gene: TRBD2
j_gene: TRBJ2-1
abundance: NA
CDR3nt: TGTGCCAGTAGTATTAGTGCGGGAGGCTCCTACAATGAGCAGTTCTTC
CDR3aa: CASSISAGGSYNEQFF

v_gene: TRBV7-2
d_gene: TRBD1
j_gene: TRBJ2-7
abundance: NA
CDR3nt: TGTGCCAGCAGCCGGGACAGGGGAAGGTACGAGCAGTACTTC
CDR3aa: CASSRDRGRYEQYF

v_gene: TRBV10-3
d_gene: NA
j_gene: TRBJ1-3
abundance: NA
CDR3nt: TGTGCCATCAGTGACCTCGGACAGCCGTCGAGATATTTT
CDR3aa: CAISDLGQPSRYF